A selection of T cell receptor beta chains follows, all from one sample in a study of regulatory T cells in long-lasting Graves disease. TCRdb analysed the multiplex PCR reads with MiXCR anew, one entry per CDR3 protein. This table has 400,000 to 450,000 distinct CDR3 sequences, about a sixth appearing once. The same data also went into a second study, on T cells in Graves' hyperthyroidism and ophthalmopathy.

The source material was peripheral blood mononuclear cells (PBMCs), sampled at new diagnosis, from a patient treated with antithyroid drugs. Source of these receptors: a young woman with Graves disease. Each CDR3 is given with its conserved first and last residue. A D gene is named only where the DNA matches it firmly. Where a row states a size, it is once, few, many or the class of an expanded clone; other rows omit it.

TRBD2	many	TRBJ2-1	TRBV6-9	CASSYSTGRALYNEQFF	TGTGCCAGCAGTTACTCAACCGGGAGGGCCCTCTACAATGAGCAGTTCTTC
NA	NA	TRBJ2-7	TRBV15	CATSRVKGVRKSSYEQYF	TGTGCCACCAGCAGAGTAAAAGGGGTCAGAAAAAGCTCCTACGAGCAGTACTTC
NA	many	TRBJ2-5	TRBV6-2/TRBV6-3	CASSYSLLARETQYF	TGTGCCAGCAGTTACTCTTTGCTAGCGAGAGAGACCCAGTACTTC
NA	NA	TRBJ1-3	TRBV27	CASHSGASGNTIYF	TGTGCCAGCCATAGCGGGGCATCTGGAAACACCATATATTTT
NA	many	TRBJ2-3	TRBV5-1	CASSLGAASSTDTQYF	TGCGCCAGCAGCTTGGGGGCAGCCTCTAGCACAGATACGCAGTATTTT
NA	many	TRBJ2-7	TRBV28	CASSSPAAGKVSYEQYF	TGTGCCAGCAGTTCGCCAGCGGCAGGAAAGGTTTCCTACGAGCAGTACTTC
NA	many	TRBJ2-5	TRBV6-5	CASSYYGSETQYF	TGTGCCAGCAGTTACTACGGGTCGGAGACCCAGTACTTC
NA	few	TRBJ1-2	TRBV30	CAWSVNRALYGYTF	TGTGCCTGGAGTGTTAACAGGGCTTTATATGGCTACACCTTC
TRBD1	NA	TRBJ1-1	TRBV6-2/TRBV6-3	CASSYPPTGSVAFF	TGTGCCAGCAGTTACCCGCCGACAGGGTCGGTAGCTTTCTTT
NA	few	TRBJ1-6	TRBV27	CASSGTGSSYNSPLHF	TGTGCCAGCAGTGGAACAGGGAGCTCCTATAATTCACCCCTCCACTTT
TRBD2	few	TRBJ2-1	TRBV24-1	CATSGLAGLTPVYEQFF	TGTGCCACCAGTGGACTAGCGGGTCTCACCCCTGTATATGAGCAGTTCTTC
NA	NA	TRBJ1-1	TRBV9	CASSVGGFPNTEAFF	TGTGCCAGCAGCGTCGGTGGGTTTCCGAACACTGAAGCTTTCTTT
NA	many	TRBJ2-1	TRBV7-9	CASSFPGLGKSEQFF	TGTGCCAGCAGCTTTCCGGGGTTAGGGAAAAGTGAGCAGTTCTTC
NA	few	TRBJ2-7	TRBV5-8	CASSLARRDEQYF	TGTGCCAGCAGCTTGGCGCGCAGGGACGAGCAGTACTTC
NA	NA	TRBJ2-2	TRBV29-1	CSVEGLGEGGELFF	TGCAGCGTTGAAGGACTAGGTGAAGGCGGGGAGCTGTTTTTT
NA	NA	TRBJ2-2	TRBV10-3	CAISDQRGNTGELFF	TGTGCCATCAGTGACCAACGCGGGAACACCGGGGAGCTGTTTTTT
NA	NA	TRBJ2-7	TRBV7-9	CASSLSQVASYEQYF	TGTGCCAGCAGCTTAAGTCAGGTGGCCTCCTACGAGCAGTACTTC
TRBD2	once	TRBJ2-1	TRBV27	CASSSGLAPPSKQLF	TGTGCCAGCAGCTCGGGACTAGCCCCTCCCTCAAAGCAGCTCTTC
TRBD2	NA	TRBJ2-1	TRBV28	CASRGSGSLIQFF	TGTGCCTCCCGGGGTAGCGGGAGTTTAATTCAGTTCTTC
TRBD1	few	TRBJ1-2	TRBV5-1	CASSSRDRLNGYTF	TGCGCCAGCAGCTCCCGGGACAGACTGAATGGCTACACCTTC
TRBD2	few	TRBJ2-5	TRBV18	CASSPNLADQETQYF	TGTGCCAGCTCACCAAATCTAGCGGACCAAGAGACCCAGTACTTC
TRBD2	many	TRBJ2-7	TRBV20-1	CSASLPLAGVSEQYF	TGCAGTGCTAGTCTCCCCCTAGCGGGAGTGTCCGAGCAGTACTTC
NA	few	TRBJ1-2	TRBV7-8	CASSLFRGLYGYTF	TGTGCCAGCAGCTTATTTCGGGGCCTCTATGGCTACACCTTC
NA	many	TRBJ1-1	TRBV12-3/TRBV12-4	CASSWGKDTEAFF	TGTGCCAGCAGTTGGGGAAAGGACACTGAAGCTTTCTTT
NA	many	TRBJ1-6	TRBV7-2	CASSLASSSYNSPLHF	TGTGCCAGCAGCTTAGCTTCCAGCTCCTATAATTCACCCCTCCACTTT
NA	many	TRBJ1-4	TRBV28	CASSPGVPKPNEKLFF	TGTGCCAGCAGTCCCGGCGTGCCTAAGCCTAATGAAAAACTGTTTTTT
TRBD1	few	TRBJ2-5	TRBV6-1	CASRKGQGVETQYF	TGTGCCAGCAGAAAAGGACAGGGGGTAGAGACCCAGTACTTC
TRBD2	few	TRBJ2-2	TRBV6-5	CASSYLRTSTGELFF	TGTGCCAGCAGTTACCTCCGGACTAGCACCGGGGAGCTGTTTTTT
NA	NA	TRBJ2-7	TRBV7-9	CASSEEGGTEQYF	TGTGCCAGCAGCGAAGAGGGGGGGACCGAGCAGTACTTC
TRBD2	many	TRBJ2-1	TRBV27	CASSSKRGVGNEQFF	TGTGCCAGCAGTTCCAAGCGGGGGGTGGGCAATGAGCAGTTCTTC
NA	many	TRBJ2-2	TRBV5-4	CASSLGITGELFF	TGTGCCAGCAGCTTAGGTATCACCGGGGAGCTGTTTTTT
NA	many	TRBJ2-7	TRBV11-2	CASSLDPPYEQYF	TGTGCCAGCAGCTTAGATCCCCCCTACGAGCAGTACTTC
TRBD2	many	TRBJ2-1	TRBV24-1	CATSSTSGLYNEQFF	TGTGCCACCAGCTCGACTAGCGGGCTCTACAATGAGCAGTTCTTC
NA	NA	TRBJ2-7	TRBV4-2	CASSQDPGHGTSSYEQYF	TGTGCCAGCAGCCAAGATCCGGGACATGGAACAAGCTCCTACGAGCAGTACTTC
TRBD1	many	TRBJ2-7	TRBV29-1	CSVYRGLNEQYF	TGCAGCGTTTACAGGGGGTTGAACGAGCAGTACTTC
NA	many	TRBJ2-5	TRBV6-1	CASRTPNLAETQYF	TGTGCCAGCAGAACCCCTAACCTAGCGGAGACCCAGTACTTC
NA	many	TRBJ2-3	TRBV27	CASSLWDPYTDTQYF	TGTGCCAGCAGCCTTTGGGACCCGTACACAGATACGCAGTATTTT
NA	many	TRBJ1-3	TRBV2	CASSVWEGVIYF	TGTGCCAGCAGTGTATGGGAGGGTGTCATATATTTT
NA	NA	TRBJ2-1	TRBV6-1	CASSEALASFVRRLHEQFF	TGTGCCAGCAGTGAAGCGCTGGCTTCCTTCGTACGGAGGTTGCATGAGCAGTTCTTC
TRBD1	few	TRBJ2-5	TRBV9	CASSSRQGKETQYF	TGTGCCAGCAGCTCCAGACAGGGGAAAGAGACCCAGTACTTC
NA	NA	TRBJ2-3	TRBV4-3	CASSSGGRYSTDTQYF	TGCGCCAGCAGCTCAGGGGGGCGGTATAGCACAGATACGCAGTATTTT
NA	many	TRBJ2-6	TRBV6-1	CASTLSGANVLTF	TGTGCCAGTACTCTTTCTGGGGCCAACGTCCTGACTTTC